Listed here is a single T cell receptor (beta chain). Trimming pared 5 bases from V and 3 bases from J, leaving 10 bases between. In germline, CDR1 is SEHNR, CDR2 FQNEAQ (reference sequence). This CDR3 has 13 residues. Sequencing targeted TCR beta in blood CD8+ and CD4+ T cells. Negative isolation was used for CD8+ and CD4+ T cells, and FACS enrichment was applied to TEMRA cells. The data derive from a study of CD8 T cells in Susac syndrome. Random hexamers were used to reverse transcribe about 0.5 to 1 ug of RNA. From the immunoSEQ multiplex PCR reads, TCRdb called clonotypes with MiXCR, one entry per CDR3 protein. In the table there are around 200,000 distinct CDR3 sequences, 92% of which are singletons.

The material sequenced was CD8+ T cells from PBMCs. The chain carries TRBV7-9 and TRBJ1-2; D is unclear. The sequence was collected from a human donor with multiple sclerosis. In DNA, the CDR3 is TGTGCCAGCAGCCCCCTTCTCGACTATGGCTACACCTTC. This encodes CASSPLLDYGYTF. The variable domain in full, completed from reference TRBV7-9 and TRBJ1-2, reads DTGVSQNPRHKITKRGQNVTFRCDPISEHNRLYWYRQTLGQGPEFLTYFQNEAQLEKSRLLSDRFSAERPKGSFSTLEIQRTEQGDSAMYLCASSPLLDYGYTFGSGTRLTVV.